These T cell receptor beta chains were read from a single sample in a study of cytomegalovirus exposure and HLA in healthy donors. Some clones are missing from TCRdb's copy, which holds only in-frame ones; the method was immunoSEQ multiplex PCR. The sample lists 90,000 to 130,000 clones; 70% to 85% were seen once. Sequencing was carried out using PBMCs. The origin of the receptors is a man aged 25 to 45 in good health and CMV-seropositive. CDR3s include the opening cysteine and the closing phenylalanine or tryptophan. The D gene is left open where the match is weak. Clone size is not always given. Where it is, it says once, few, many or a class for expanded clones.

TGTGCCAGCAGTACGGGACAGGGGAATTCACCCCTCCACTTT | CASSTGQGNSPLHF | TRBJ1-6 | . | TRBV6-1 | TRBD1
TGCGCCAGCAGCCAAGCGGAGGACGGTAACTATGGCTACACCTTC | CASSQAEDGNYGYTF | TRBJ1-2 | . | TRBV4-3 | .
TGTGCCAGCAGCGGACAGCCGGACTCCTACGAGCAGTACTTC | CASSGQPDSYEQYF | TRBJ2-7 | few | TRBV9 | .
TGTGCCAGCAGCGGACAGGGACTTAGCAATCAGCCCCAGCATTTT | CASSGQGLSNQPQHF | TRBJ1-5 | . | TRBV21-1 | .
TGCGCCAGCAGCCAAGCGGTAGGGGAAATTTACTACTCGGTCTCTGGGGCCAACGTCCTGACTTTC | CASSQAVGEIYYSVSGANVLTF | TRBJ2-6 | . | TRBV4-3 | .
TGTGCCAGCAGCCGAAAATCAGAATACAATGAGCAGTTCTTC | CASSRKSEYNEQFF | TRBJ2-1 | . | TRBV6-5 | .
TGTGCCAGCAGCTTAGATCGTAATCCGCTCGGAGCTTTCTTT | CASSLDRNPLGAFF | TRBJ1-1 | . | TRBV11-2 | .
TGTGCCAGCAGTGAGGACAGAGCTAATTCACCCCTCCACTTT | CASSEDRANSPLHF | TRBJ1-6 | . | TRBV6-6 | .
TGTGCCAGCAGTTCTAGCGGGGAGCATTACAATGAGCAGTTCTTC | CASSSSGEHYNEQFF | TRBJ2-1 | . | TRBV7-9 | TRBD2
TGCGCCAGCAGCCACATAGGACAGCAGAACACTGAAGCTTTCTTT | CASSHIGQQNTEAFF | TRBJ1-1 | . | TRBV4-3 | .
TGTGCCAGCATGTTTTGGGGCCAACCCTACGAGCAGTACTTC | CASMFWGQPYEQYF | TRBJ2-7 | . | TRBV2 | .
TGTGCCACCAGCAGAGACCAATCGCGGGGCTACACCTTC | CATSRDQSRGYTF | TRBJ1-2 | . | TRBV15 | .
TGTGCCAGCAGCTTAGGGAGGACGGATCTTACTAACTATGGCTACACCTTC | CASSLGRTDLTNYGYTF | TRBJ1-2 | . | TRBV7-2 | .
TGTGCCAGCAGCCCGGGACAGGCGTCCTATAATTCACCCCTCCACTTT | CASSPGQASYNSPLHF | TRBJ1-6 | . | TRBV11-3 | TRBD1
TGTGCCAGCAGCCACCGGCAGGGGGAGAAGCATCAGCCCCAGCATTTT | CASSHRQGEKHQPQHF | TRBJ1-5 | . | TRBV14 | TRBD1
TGTGCCAGCAGCCGGGACACCATGAACACTGAAGCTTTCTTT | CASSRDTMNTEAFF | TRBJ1-1 | . | TRBV6-5 | .
TGTGCCTGGAGTACCGGTGGGGGGGGAGTTTCAGATACGCAGTATTTT | CAWSTGGGGVSDTQYF | TRBJ2-3 | . | TRBV30 | TRBD2
TGTGCCAGCCGAATAGCGGGGGGATTCACCGGGGAGCTGTTTTTT | CASRIAGGFTGELFF | TRBJ2-2 | . | TRBV27 | TRBD2
TGCGCCAGCAGCTTTGGGACTAGCGGGGAAAGAGAGACCCAGTACTTC | CASSFGTSGERETQYF | TRBJ2-5 | . | TRBV5-1 | TRBD2
TGTGCCAGCAGCTTAGAGCGGATTAGCACAGATACGCAGTATTTT | CASSLERISTDTQYF | TRBJ2-3 | . | TRBV7-9 | .
TGTGCCAGCAGCCCAGAGGGCGAGATGGTTCCTTCCTACGAGCAGTACTTC | CASSPEGEMVPSYEQYF | TRBJ2-7 | . | TRBV7-3 | .
TGTGCCAGCAGCCCCCCTCTAAATGAAAAACTGTTTTTT | CASSPPLNEKLFF | TRBJ1-4 | . | TRBV7-8 | .
TGCGCCAGCAGCCAGACAGGGGGCCGCACTGAAGCTTTCTTT | CASSQTGGRTEAFF | TRBJ1-1 | few | TRBV4-1 | TRBD1
TGTGCCAGCAGTGAGGGGACAGGGTCGATTGAAGCTTTCTTT | CASSEGTGSIEAFF | TRBJ1-1 | few | TRBV25-1 | TRBD1
TGTGCCAGCAGCCCGGGACAGGGGCAAGAGACCCAGTACTTC | CASSPGQGQETQYF | TRBJ2-5 | few | TRBV9 | TRBD1
TGCAGCGTCGCAGGGGGCGTTTTGGGACGCGAAGCTTTCTTT | CSVAGGVLGREAFF | TRBJ1-1 | . | TRBV29-1 | TRBD1
TGTGCCACCAGCAGAGATCGGACTAATGAAAAACTGTTTTTT | CATSRDRTNEKLFF | TRBJ1-4 | . | TRBV15 | .
TGTGCCAGCAGTTTCGGCCCAGGGGGGTATCAGCCCCAGCATTTT | CASSFGPGGYQPQHF | TRBJ1-5 | . | TRBV27 | TRBD1
TGTGCCAGCAGCTCCCGGCGCGCTAGCGGGGGGGCCACCGGGGAGCTGTTTTTT | CASSSRRASGGATGELFF | TRBJ2-2 | . | TRBV7-3 | TRBD2
TGTGCCACGCGCCAGGGGAACAATGAGCAGTTCTTC | CATRQGNNEQFF | TRBJ2-1 | . | TRBV10-3 | .
TGTGCCAGCAGTCCGACCGGAGGGTCTCCTGAAGCTTTCTTT | CASSPTGGSPEAFF | TRBJ1-1 | . | TRBV27 | .
TGTGCCAGCAGTGACCGAGTCGGGACAGGGAGCTACGAGCAGTACTTC | CASSDRVGTGSYEQYF | TRBJ2-7 | . | TRBV2 | TRBD1
TGTGCCATCAGTGGTCAAGCCGGGACAGGTGTCGACAATGAGCAGTTCTTC | CAISGQAGTGVDNEQFF | TRBJ2-1 | . | TRBV10-3 | TRBD1
TGTGCCAGCAGCGTAGGACTTGGCGAGCAGTACTTC | CASSVGLGEQYF | TRBJ2-7 | few | TRBV9 | .
TGTGCCAGCAGTGAAACCGGGACTAGCGAGAGCACAGATACGCAGTATTTT | CASSETGTSESTDTQYF | TRBJ2-3 | . | TRBV25-1 | TRBD2
TGCGCCAGCAGTTTGGACAGGGGAGAGGACGAGCAGTACTTC | CASSLDRGEDEQYF | TRBJ2-7 | . | TRBV5-1 | TRBD1
TGCGCCAGCAGCCGTGGTGCAAGCGGGGGGGTCGGCGAGCAGTACTTC | CASSRGASGGVGEQYF | TRBJ2-7 | . | TRBV4-1 | TRBD2
TGTGCCAGCAGCTTAGGGCTAGCGGTTAAAGAGACCCAGTACTTC | CASSLGLAVKETQYF | TRBJ2-5 | few | TRBV7-8 | TRBD2
TGCGCCAGCAGCTTGGTCTCGGGAAGTTCGACTAATGAAAAACTGTTTTTT | CASSLVSGSSTNEKLFF | TRBJ1-4 | . | TRBV5-1 | .
TGTGCCAGCAGCTTAGAAGGGGCGCCAGGGGTTGGCGAGCAGTACTTC | CASSLEGAPGVGEQYF | TRBJ2-7 | . | TRBV7-9 | .
TGCGCCAGCAGCTCGGACAGGCCAGCGAACACTGAAGCTTTCTTT | CASSSDRPANTEAFF | TRBJ1-1 | few | TRBV5-1 | TRBD1
TGTGCCAGTAGTCCCCGGTCGGGTAGCTACGAGCAGTACTTC | CASSPRSGSYEQYF | TRBJ2-7 | . | TRBV19 | .
TGTGCCAGCAGCCAAGAAGCCGGACAGGGCTTCCACCCCGGGGAGCTGTTTTTT | CASSQEAGQGFHPGELFF | TRBJ2-2 | . | TRBV4-2 | TRBD1
TGTGCCAGCAGCATATGGGGGGGGCCTGGAAACACCATATATTTT | CASSIWGGPGNTIYF | TRBJ1-3 | . | TRBV7-6 | .
TGTGCCAGCAGCAGGACTAGCGGGGGAACCAAAAACATTCAGTACTTC | CASSRTSGGTKNIQYF | TRBJ2-4 | . | TRBV7-2 | TRBD2
TGTGCCAGCAGCCACCGACTAGACGTGGAGACCCAGTACTTC | CASSHRLDVETQYF | TRBJ2-5 | . | TRBV5-6 | .
TGTGCCAGCAGTGAGACTAGCGGGGGAACAGATACGCAGTATTTT | CASSETSGGTDTQYF | TRBJ2-3 | . | TRBV6-4 | TRBD2
TGTGCCTGGTTACAGGGTCGGGCTGAAGCTTTCTTT | CAWLQGRAEAFF | TRBJ1-1 | . | TRBV30 | .
TGTGCCAGCAGTGAGGACAGGGCCGGCGAGCAGTACTTC | CASSEDRAGEQYF | TRBJ2-7 | . | TRBV27 | TRBD1
TGTGCCAGCAGCGATAACCGGGACAGACAAGAGACCCAGTACTTC | CASSDNRDRQETQYF | TRBJ2-5 | . | TRBV7-6 | TRBD1
TGTGCCACCAGCAGAGATTTAGCGGGGGGGTTCAATGAGCAGTTCTTC | CATSRDLAGGFNEQFF | TRBJ2-1 | few | TRBV15 | TRBD2
TGTGCCAGCGCTATCCCGGGGAACACTGAAGCTTTCTTT | CASAIPGNTEAFF | TRBJ1-1 | . | TRBV27 | .
TGTGCCAGCAGTGAACCCCCCTTTGGGTCTAGCGGGGGAGTAAATGAGCAGTTCTTC | CASSEPPFGSSGGVNEQFF | TRBJ2-1 | . | TRBV2 | TRBD2
TGTGCCAGCACGCGAGGGGCAGGGGGCGCCTACGAGCAGTACTTC | CASTRGAGGAYEQYF | TRBJ2-7 | . | TRBV7-2 | TRBD1
TGTGCCAGCAGCCCAGGGGGATACGAGCAGTACTTC | CASSPGGYEQYF | TRBJ2-7 | . | TRBV9 | TRBD1
TGCGCCAGCAGCCAAGACGGGACAGGGCAATACGAGCAGTACTTC | CASSQDGTGQYEQYF | TRBJ2-7 | . | TRBV4-3 | TRBD1
TGTGCCAGCACAGAGCGGGGGGGCCGTGGAGATACGCAGTATTTT | CASTERGGRGDTQYF | TRBJ2-3 | few | TRBV6-1 | TRBD2
TGTGCCAGCAGTGTAAGGGACACGAGCTCCTACGAGCAGTACTTC | CASSVRDTSSYEQYF | TRBJ2-7 | . | TRBV6-1 | .
TGTGCCAGCAGTACAGTCGGGACTGACTATGGCTACACCTTC | CASSTVGTDYGYTF | TRBJ1-2 | few | TRBV6-6 | .